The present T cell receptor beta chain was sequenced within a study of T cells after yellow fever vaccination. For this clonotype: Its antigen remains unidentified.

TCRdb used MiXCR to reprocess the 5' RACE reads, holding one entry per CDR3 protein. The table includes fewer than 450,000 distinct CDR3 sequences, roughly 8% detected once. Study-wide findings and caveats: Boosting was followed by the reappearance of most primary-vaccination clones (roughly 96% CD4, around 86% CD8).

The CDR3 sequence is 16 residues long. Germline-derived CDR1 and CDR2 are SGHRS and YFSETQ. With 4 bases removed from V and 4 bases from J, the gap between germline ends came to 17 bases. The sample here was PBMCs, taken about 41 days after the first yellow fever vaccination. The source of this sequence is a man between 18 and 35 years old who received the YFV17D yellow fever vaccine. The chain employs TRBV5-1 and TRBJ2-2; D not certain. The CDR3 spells CASSPDAGPSTGELFF. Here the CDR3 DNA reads TGCGCCAGCAGCCCGGACGCCGGCCCGTCCACCGGGGAGCTGTTTTTT.